These 5 T cell receptor beta chains were sequenced from one sample in a study of beta chain features in type 1 diabetes. Whole-study findings and limits: People with Type 1 diabetes carried modestly yet significantly shorter TCRB CDR3s in all four CD4+ subsets.

These receptors' targets are unknown. TCRB transcripts that were expressed got sequenced, as all of the isolated RNA had been reverse transcribed. The method was immunoSEQ multiplex PCR; TCRdb's version includes in-frame clones alone and lacks a portion of them. The table lists about 710,000 clones, roughly an eighth of them singletons. Sample: naive CD4+ T cells from blood. The receptors stem from a young man with type 1 diabetes.

The chain is built from TRBV5-1 and TRBJ1-2; D is unclear. CDR3 size: 15 residues. Germline lookup yields CDR1 SGHRS and CDR2 YFSETQ. V dropped 4 bases and J dropped 0 bases, with 13 bases sitting between them. For the CDR3, the DNA is TGCGCCAGCAGCCCGGGAGCCGTCTCTAACTATGGCTACACCTTC. Translated, it gives CASSPGAVSNYGYTF.

A note on this clone: In the same sample, other DNA sequences code for this CDR3. The rearrangement links TRBV10-3 to TRBJ2-5; 12 bases are shared with TRBD2. With V trimmed by 10 bases and J by 3 bases, 3 bases remained unmatched. The germline gives CDR1 ENHRY, CDR2 SYGVKD. CDR3 length: 13 residues. The CDR3 spells CATRLAGEETQYF. The CDR3 nucleotides read TGTGCCACCCGACTAGCGGGGGAAGAGACCCAGTACTTC.

The chain is built from TRBV4-3 and TRBJ1-1; the D is unclear. Germline V lookup: CDR1 LGHNA, CDR2 YSLEER. V dropped 6 bases and J dropped 0 bases, with 8 bases sitting between them. The CDR3 is 13 amino acids. The CDR3, as DNA: TGCGCCAGCAGATCGTCAGTGAACACTGAAGCTTTCTTT. It is translated as CASRSSVNTEAFF.

The CDR3 DNA is TGTGCCAGCAGCCCCGGACAGGGGGTAGCTGAAGCTTTCTTT. Its translation: CASSPGQGVAEAFF. J is TRBJ1-1 and V is TRBV7-9; 10 nucleotides match TRBD1. Germline-derived CDR1 and CDR2 are SEHNR and FQNEAQ (reference sequence). The CDR3 covers 14 residues. The junction had 6 bases not matched to a gene; V was cut back by 5 bases and J by 6 bases.

This clone was picked up a small number of times. The chain carries TRBV29-1 and TRBJ1-2, with 10 nucleotides matching TRBD1. Germline V gene data show CDR1 as SQVTM and CDR2 as ANQGSEA. This CDR3 region has 13 residues. The V and J ends lost 5 bases and 5 bases, in that order; junction bases with no gene match: 5. CDR3 sequence (DNA): TGCAGCGTTACCCGGACAGGGGGGTATGGCTACACCTTC. Translating it yields CSVTRTGGYGYTF.